This entry lists 10 T cell receptor beta chains sequenced from one sample in a study of blood T cell repertoires in COVID-19. Sequenced by immunoSEQ multiplex PCR; TCRdb stores in-frame clones only, minus some. Of 250,000 to 350,000 clones listed, around 87% are singletons. The source material was peripheral blood. The receptors derive from a woman aged 50 to 60 who had recovered from COVID-19.

This chain uses TRBV30 with TRBJ1-5, with D possibly TRBD1 on 6 matching bases. CDR3 length equals 12 residues. Germline CDR1 and CDR2: GTSNPN and SVGIG (reference sequence). The V gene lost 5 bases and the J gene lost 6 bases, with 11 bases spanning the gap. The CDR3 spells CAWQGMGQPQHF. The CDR3 DNA is TGTGCCTGGCAGGGGATGGGTCAGCCCCAGCATTTT.

This clone appeared a few times. The chain couples TRBV10-1 to TRBJ2-7, with a tentative D call TRBD2 (6 bases). Germline CDR1 and CDR2: WNHNN and SYGVQD (reference sequence). The CDR3 length is 13 residues. The CDR3 DNA is TGCTCCCCAGGCGGGGCGCACACCTACGAGCAGTACTTC. Its protein product is CSPGGAHTYEQYF.

The chain recombines TRBV5-1 with TRBJ2-7, with 10 bases fitting TRBD2. The CDR3 extends over 15 amino acids. Germline loops: CDR1 SGHRS, CDR2 YFSETQ. With 1 base clipped from V and 5 bases from J, the junction kept 6 bases outside the gene matches. Here the CDR3 reads CASSLLAGVVNEQYF. CDR3 DNA: TGCGCCAGCAGCTTGCTAGCGGGAGTGGTCAACGAGCAGTACTTC.

The rearrangement joins TRBV10-3 to TRBJ1-3; 7 bases line up with TRBD1. Trimming took 4 bases from V and 0 from J; bases not matched to a gene: 21. The germline gives CDR1 ENHRY, CDR2 SYGVKD. This CDR3 contains 21 residues. The CDR3 nucleotides read TGTGCCATCAGTGTGACCCCGATACAGGGGCCCACAACAAACTCTGGAAACACCATATATTTT. Its protein product is CAISVTPIQGPTTNSGNTIYF.

The V gene is TRBV9, the J gene TRBJ1-2; D remains ambiguous. The germline V gene has CDR1 SGDLS and CDR2 YYNGEE. CDR3 length: 14 residues. V was cut by 4 bases and J by 2 bases, with 12 bases left in between. The CDR3 reads CASSPYPVNYGYTF. In nucleotides, the CDR3 is TGTGCCAGCAGCCCGTACCCAGTAAACTATGGCTACACCTTC.

V and J are TRBV5-6 and TRBJ1-4; weak D call: TRBD1 (6 bases). The germline V gene encodes CDR1 SGHDT and CDR2 YYEEEE. Trimming took 5 bases from V and 7 from J, leaving 15 bases between them. The CDR3 is made up of 14 amino acids. CDR3 protein: CASRTGQIGEKLFF. The DNA of the CDR3 is TGTGCCAGCAGGACAGGCCAGATAGGTGAAAAACTGTTTTTT. Full variable domain (remainder filled in from reference TRBV5-6 and TRBJ1-4): DAGVTQSPTHLIKTRGQQVTLRCSPKSGHDTVSWYQQALGQGPQFIFQYYEEEERQRGNFPDRFSGHQFPNYSSELNVNALLLGDSALYLCASRTGQIGEKLFFGSGTQLSVL.

This clone was seen only a few times. Here the CDR3 DNA reads TGTGCCAGCAGCTCGGGACAGGGTGGTCTCTCCTACAATGAGCAGTTCTTC. Translation: CASSSGQGGLSYNEQFF. The chain joins TRBV11-2 to TRBJ2-1, with 9 bases matching TRBD1. Germline V gene lookup returns CDR1 SGHAT and CDR2 FQNNGV. V was clipped by 4 bases and J by 0 bases; unmatched bases: 7. This CDR3 region has 17 residues.

The chain joins TRBV19 to TRBJ1-4; perhaps TRBD1 as D (6 bases). The V end was cut by 3 bases, the J end by 5 bases, with 10 bases between. The length of the CDR3 is 14 residues. Germline assignment: CDR1 LNHDA and CDR2 SQIVND (reference sequence). The CDR3 DNA reads TGTGCCAGTAGTATGTGGGGGCCGAATGAAAAACTGTTTTTT. This codes for CASSMWGPNEKLFF.

V is TRBV5-6 and J is TRBJ1-2; D perhaps matches TRBD1 (6 bases). From germline, CDR1 is SGHDT and CDR2 YYEEEE. The V end lost 5 bases, the J end lost 2 bases, and 10 bases lay between the germline ends. This CDR3 contains 13 residues. Here the CDR3 reads CASRPGTNYGYTF. The CDR3 nucleotides read TGTGCCAGCAGGCCCGGGACAAACTATGGCTACACCTTC.

A few counts support this clone. V gene TRBV18 combines with J gene TRBJ2-6, with unresolved D. The CDR3 totals 15 residues. Trimming removed 5 bases from V and 0 bases from J, with 8 bases in between. CDR1 is KGHSH and CDR2 is LQKENI in the germline V gene. The CDR3 loop reads CASSTQDSGANVLTF. Written as DNA, the CDR3 is TGTGCCAGCTCAACCCAGGACTCTGGGGCCAACGTCCTGACTTTC.